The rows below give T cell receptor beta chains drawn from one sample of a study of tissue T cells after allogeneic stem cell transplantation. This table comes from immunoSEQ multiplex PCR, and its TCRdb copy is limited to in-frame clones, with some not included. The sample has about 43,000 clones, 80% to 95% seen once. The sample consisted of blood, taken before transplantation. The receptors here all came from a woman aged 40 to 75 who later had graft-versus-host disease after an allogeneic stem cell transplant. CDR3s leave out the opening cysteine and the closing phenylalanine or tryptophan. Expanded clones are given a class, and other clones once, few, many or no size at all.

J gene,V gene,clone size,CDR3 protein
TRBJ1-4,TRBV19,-,ASHDRGSEKLF
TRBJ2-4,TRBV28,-,ASTRQGLGNIQY
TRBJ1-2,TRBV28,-,ASKQLFSNYGYT
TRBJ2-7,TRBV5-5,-,ASSLEQRAYEQY
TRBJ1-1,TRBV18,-,ASSQGQGSYTEAF
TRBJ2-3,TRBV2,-,ASSGQQTDTQY
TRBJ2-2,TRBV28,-,ASSLRWRPSNTGELF
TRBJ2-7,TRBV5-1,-,ASSLGQGSVGEQY
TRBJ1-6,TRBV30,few,AWSANSPLH
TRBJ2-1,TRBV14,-,ASSQSSKPRSYNEQF
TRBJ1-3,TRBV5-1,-,ASSLSGSSGNTIY
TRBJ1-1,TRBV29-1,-,SATTGHTEAF
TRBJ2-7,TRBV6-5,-,ASSSGLQY
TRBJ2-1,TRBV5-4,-,ASSLTGTGALEQF
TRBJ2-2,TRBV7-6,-,ASSTRSGGTGGELF
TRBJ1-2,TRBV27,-,ASRRTGSNYGYT
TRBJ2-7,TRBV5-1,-,ASSWQGEQY
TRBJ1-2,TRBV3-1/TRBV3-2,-,ASSQGRSRLGGYT
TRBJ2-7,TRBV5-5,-,ASSFSGNRGEQY
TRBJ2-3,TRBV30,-,AWSLAGGIDTQY
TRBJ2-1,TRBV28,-,ASSSLASGAYNEQF
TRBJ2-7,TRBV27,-,ASSSIPGGSYEQY
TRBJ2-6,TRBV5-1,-,ASSSVDRSGANVLT
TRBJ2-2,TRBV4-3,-,ASSQGAGTGELF
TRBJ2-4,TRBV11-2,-,ASSLAGRLLY
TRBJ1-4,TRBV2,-,ASSPSDSNEKLF
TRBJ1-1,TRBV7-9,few,ASSLTPTGGTEAF
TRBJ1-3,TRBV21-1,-,ASSKGRDRGRFGNTIY
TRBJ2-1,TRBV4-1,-,ASSQGLAGVDEQF
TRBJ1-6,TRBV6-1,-,ASSEGVGVRTYNSPLH
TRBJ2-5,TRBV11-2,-,ASSPDRQETQY
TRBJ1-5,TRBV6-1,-,ASSEIPTSQPQH
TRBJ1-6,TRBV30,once,AWSVAGSSNSPLH
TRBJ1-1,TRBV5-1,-,ASSPSRGPNEAF
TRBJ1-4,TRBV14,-,ASSQLDADEVGKLF
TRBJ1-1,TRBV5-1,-,ASSPLVGTEAF
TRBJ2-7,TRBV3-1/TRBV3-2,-,ASSQRGQGREGEQY
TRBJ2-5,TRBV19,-,ASSIDLGGRTQY
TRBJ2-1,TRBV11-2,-,ASSLGLTFNEQF
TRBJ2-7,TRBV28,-,ASSLQGQPHEQY
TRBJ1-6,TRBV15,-,ATSRDRSNSPLH
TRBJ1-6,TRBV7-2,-,ASSLDSSYNSPLH
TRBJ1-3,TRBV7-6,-,ASSLGRLWTQSGNTIY
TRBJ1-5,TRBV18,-,ASSPRQGDFYQPQH
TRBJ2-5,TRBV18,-,ASSTGAETQY
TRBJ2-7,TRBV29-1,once,SVAWTYEQY
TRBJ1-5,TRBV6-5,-,ASSYGRGAGNQPQH
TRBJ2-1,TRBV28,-,ASIHLGTGNNEQF
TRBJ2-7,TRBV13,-,ASSLGLASYEQY
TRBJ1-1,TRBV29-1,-,SVAGQARTEAF
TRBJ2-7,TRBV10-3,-,AISEGQPQGEQY
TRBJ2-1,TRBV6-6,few,ASSSGQGEINEQF
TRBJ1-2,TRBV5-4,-,ASSPPGRGVDGYT
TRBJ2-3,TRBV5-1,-,ASRTGPSTDTQY
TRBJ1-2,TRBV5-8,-,ASSPGQGLTNYGYT